The present TCR beta chain was sequenced within a study of CXCR3-negative and CXCR3-positive naive CD8 T cells. Whole-study results and caveats: No difference in surface CD5 was seen between naive subsets, and TCR strength was inferred from TRB CDR3 properties. Upon cryopreservation, CXCR3 expression partially decreased, and most assays used fresh PBMCs. Comparably high diversity was seen in both naive subsets, and much lower diversity in memory CD8+ cells. A higher hydrophobicity marked the TRB CDR3s of CXCR3-positive naive cells versus CXCR3-negative naive cells.

TRB cDNA libraries were made by UMI-labeled 5' RACE. TCRdb reprocessed the 5' RACE reads; each CDR3 protein has one entry and no DNA is given. Its clone listing holds roughly 130,000 distinct CDR3 sequences. Subsets of CD8+ T cells were each sorted in triplicate at approximately 270,000 cells apiece. Concerning this clonotype: Its cognate antigen is unknown.

The CDR3 consists of 17 residues. CDR1 and CDR2 (germline): SEHNR, FQNEAQ (reference sequence). This rearrangement joins TRBV7-9 to TRBJ2-5; the D call from TCRdb, TRBD1, cannot be confirmed without DNA. The sequence derives from a human donor in good health. Some clones in this sample may be carry-over from other donors' samples. The sample comprised naive CXCR3+ CD8+ T cells from blood. Subset specified: CD45RO-CCR7+CD27+CD95- naive CD8+ T cells expressing CXCR3 (TNR3+). This CDR3 reads CASSLLIVRQNQETQYF. The whole variable domain, remainder taken from reference TRBV7-9 and TRBJ2-5, is DTGVSQNPRHKITKRGQNVTFRCDPISEHNRLYWYRQTLGQGPEFLTYFQNEAQLEKSRLLSDRFSAERPKGSFSTLEIQRTEQGDSAMYLCASSLLIVRQNQETQYFGPGTRLLVL.